These T cell receptor beta chains were read from a single sample in a study of vaccination effects on CD4 cells after COVID-19. The method was immunoSEQ multiplex PCR; TCRdb's version includes in-frame clones alone and lacks a portion of them. Among 66,000 or so clones, 70% to 85% were seen once, and the ten largest hold roughly 2.2%. These receptors' antigens are unknown. Source: CD4+ T cells from PBMCs cultured without peptide, taken after COVID-19 vaccination. The receptor set was obtained from a human donor who received a COVID-19 vaccine. Both conserved end residues are part of each CDR3. The D gene is left open where the match is weak. For some rows the clone size is stated as once, few or many, or as a class when expanded; others skip it.

j_call d_call clone_size v_call cdr3_nt cdr3_aa
TRBJ1-2 . . TRBV19 TGTGCCAGTAGTCCGGAGCAAGGGAGGTATGGCTACACCTTC CASSPEQGRYGYTF
TRBJ2-3 TRBD1 . TRBV10-1 TGCGCCAGCAGTGACCGAGGACAGGGCCAAATAGATACGCAGTATTTT CASSDRGQGQIDTQYF
TRBJ2-3 TRBD1 . TRBV30 TGTGCCTGGAGTTCAATCACAGGGGCGACCACAGATACGCAGTATTTT CAWSSITGATTDTQYF
TRBJ2-5 . . TRBV12-5 TGTGCTAGTGGCCCTGGGGGTGGCGGGACCCAGTACTTC CASGPGGGGTQYF
TRBJ1-1 . . TRBV6-5 TGTGCAACGGAGGGCCTAAACACTGAAGCTTTCTTT CATEGLNTEAFF
TRBJ2-2 . . TRBV5-1 TGCGCCAGCAGCTTGGCCCTAGGGAACACCGGGGAGCTGTTTTTT CASSLALGNTGELFF
TRBJ1-4 . . TRBV5-1 TGCGCCAGCAGCTCGGGATTTGGTGAGGTAGAACTGTTTTTT CASSSGFGEVELFF
TRBJ1-2 TRBD1 . TRBV7-2 TGTGCCAGCAGCTTAATTGGGACAGCTAACTATGGCTACACCTTC CASSLIGTANYGYTF
TRBJ2-1 . . TRBV7-9 TGTGCCAGCAGCTTAGCAGGGGGGGACAATGAGCAGTTCTTC CASSLAGGDNEQFF
TRBJ2-3 . . TRBV7-2 TGTGCCAGCAGCCCCATAACGTATACGCAGTATTTT CASSPITYTQYF
TRBJ1-1 TRBD1 . TRBV5-4 TGTGCCAGCAGCGCGGGACAGGACATGAACACTGAAGCTTTCTTT CASSAGQDMNTEAFF
TRBJ1-4 . . TRBV7-2 TGTGCCAGCAGCAGGGGAGGAGCTAATGAAAAACTGTTTTTT CASSRGGANEKLFF
TRBJ1-2 . . TRBV7-2 TGTGCCAGCAGCTTAGCCAGCGGTAACTATGGCTACACCTTC CASSLASGNYGYTF
TRBJ1-1 . few TRBV6-6 TGTGCCAGCAGTTTACAGGGCAGGCGGATGAACACTGAAGCTTTCTTT CASSLQGRRMNTEAFF
TRBJ1-2 . . TRBV15 TGTGCCACCAGCAGCCCAGGACTGATCTATGGCTACACCTTC CATSSPGLIYGYTF
TRBJ1-1 . once TRBV12-3/TRBV12-4 TGTGCCAGCAGTTTTCGAGAGAACACTGAAGCTTTCTTT CASSFRENTEAFF
TRBJ1-2 . once TRBV5-1 TGCGCCAGCAGCTTGGGGGGGGACTATGGCTACACCTTC CASSLGGDYGYTF
TRBJ1-6 TRBD1 few TRBV30 TGTGCCTGGAGTTCCCGCAAAACGACAGGGAATCTTCGAAATTCACCCCTCCACTTT CAWSSRKTTGNLRNSPLHF
TRBJ1-3 . . TRBV28 TGTGCCAGCAGCTTTATACCTGTATCAGGAAACACCATATATTTT CASSFIPVSGNTIYF
TRBJ1-2 TRBD1 . TRBV6-2/TRBV6-3 TGTGCCAGCAGTTCTCTTGTCAGGGGGCAGATCTATGGCTACACCTTC CASSSLVRGQIYGYTF
TRBJ1-4 . . TRBV7-2 TGTGCCAGCAGCTTAACCCTACAGGGTAATGAAAAACTGTTTTTT CASSLTLQGNEKLFF
TRBJ1-4 TRBD1 . TRBV5-6 TGTGCCAGCAGCTATCAAACAGGGGGCGCTACCAATGAAAAACTGTTTTTT CASSYQTGGATNEKLFF
TRBJ1-6 TRBD1 . TRBV5-1 TGCGCCAGCAGCTTCACAGGGGAAGAGGATTCACCCCTCCACTTT CASSFTGEEDSPLHF
TRBJ1-1 . . TRBV6-5 TGTGCCAGCAGTTACTCGATCCGGGACACTGAAGCTTTCTTT CASSYSIRDTEAFF
TRBJ1-1 . few TRBV5-8 TGTGCCAGCAGCTTGCGTGGGGGCGGGCGAAACACTGAAGCTTTCTTT CASSLRGGGRNTEAFF
TRBJ1-2 TRBD1 . TRBV2 TGTGCCAGCAGTCTACAGGGGATCTATGGCTACACCTTC CASSLQGIYGYTF
TRBJ1-1 TRBD1 . TRBV6-5 TGTGCCAGCAGTTACGACAGGGCGCAGACTGAAGCTTTCTTT CASSYDRAQTEAFF
TRBJ2-3 TRBD1 . TRBV27 TGTGCCAGCAGTTTCTTGCCGGGACAGGGGCGGGGAGACACACGGAATACGCAGTATTTT CASSFLPGQGRGDTRNTQYF
TRBJ2-3 TRBD1 . TRBV2 TGTGCCAGCAGTGACGGGACAGGGAGGGGCACAGATACGCAGTATTTT CASSDGTGRGTDTQYF
TRBJ1-1 TRBD1 . TRBV30 TGTGCCTGGAATCAGGGGGGCACTGAAGCTTTCTTT CAWNQGGTEAFF
TRBJ2-2 . few TRBV7-2 TGTGCCAGCAGCTTATTGAGGTTTGCGAACACCGGGGAGCTGTTTTTT CASSLLRFANTGELFF
TRBJ2-1 . once TRBV6-2/TRBV6-3 TGTGCCAGCAGTTACAGGGGAGGCGAGCAGTTCTTC CASSYRGGEQFF
TRBJ1-5 . . TRBV6-4 TGTGCCAGGAAAACACGAAATCAGCCCCAGCATTTT CARKTRNQPQHF
TRBJ1-5 . . TRBV9 TGTGCCAGCAGCGTAGCTGGGGGGAAGGGGCAGCCCCAGCATTTT CASSVAGGKGQPQHF
TRBJ2-1 TRBD2 . TRBV5-4 TGTGCCAGCAGCTTCGAACTAGCGGCCTCCTACAATGAGCAGTTCTTC CASSFELAASYNEQFF
TRBJ1-1 . . TRBV5-5 TGTGCCAGCAGCTTAACCTCGCTGAACACTGAAGCTTTCTTT CASSLTSLNTEAFF
TRBJ1-4 TRBD1 . TRBV6-5 TGTGCCAGCAGTTCCACCGGGACAGGGGGGGAAAAACTGTTTTTT CASSSTGTGGEKLFF
TRBJ1-1 . . TRBV29-1 TGCAGCGTTGAAGGAGACACTGAAGCTTTCTTT CSVEGDTEAFF
TRBJ1-2 TRBD1 few TRBV18 TGTGCCAGCTCACCACGGGACAGGCAAAACTATGGCTACACCTTC CASSPRDRQNYGYTF
TRBJ2-1 TRBD2 . TRBV7-8 TGTGCCAGCAGCTTAGGTCAAGGCGGGGGTATCCATGAGCAGTTCTTC CASSLGQGGGIHEQFF
TRBJ1-2 TRBD1 . TRBV5-1 TGCGCCAGCAGCTCGATAGTCGGACAGGGGTTCAATGGCTACACCTTC CASSSIVGQGFNGYTF
TRBJ2-5 . . TRBV27 TGTGCCAGCAGTTTCCCAGGGCCCCAAGAGACCCAGTACTTC CASSFPGPQETQYF
TRBJ1-4 . . TRBV12-3/TRBV12-4 TGTGCCAGCAGTTGGAATGGAAAACTGTTTTTT CASSWNGKLFF
TRBJ1-2 . few TRBV5-6 TGTGCCAGCAGCCCGGGGGTGGGAGGTGGCTACACCTTC CASSPGVGGGYTF
TRBJ2-2 . . TRBV18 TGTGCCAGCTCACCAGACGGAGCGAACACCGGGGAGCTGTTTTTT CASSPDGANTGELFF
TRBJ1-5 . few TRBV28 TGTGCCAGCAACCCCAGGACAGTTAATCAGCCCCAGCATTTT CASNPRTVNQPQHF
TRBJ1-1 . . TRBV5-1 TGCGCCAGCAGCTTTCAGGGACCGAACACTGAAGCTTTCTTT CASSFQGPNTEAFF
TRBJ2-2 . . TRBV11-3 TGTGCCAGCAGCTTAGATTATGCCGGGGAGCTGTTTTTT CASSLDYAGELFF
TRBJ1-5 . . TRBV4-1 TGCGCCAGCGCGGCAGAAACGAATCAGCCCCAGCATTTT CASAAETNQPQHF
TRBJ1-1 . few TRBV30 TGTGCCGCCACGAGGCTCCTCAATGAAGCTTTCTTT CAATRLLNEAFF
TRBJ1-2 . few TRBV19 TGTGCCAGTTGGACAAGAGCTAACTATGGCTACACCTTC CASWTRANYGYTF
TRBJ2-2 TRBD1 . TRBV6-5 TGTGCCAGCAGAAAACAGGGGAGCGGGGAGCTGTTTTTT CASRKQGSGELFF